The clone carrying this T cell receptor beta chain was detected a few times. Antigen: not known. Uncontrolled infection, other autoimmune disease, pregnancy and lactation each barred patients from inclusion. These data are taken from a study of T cells in Graves' hyperthyroidism and ophthalmopathy. General study findings and limits: A 13 V-J model separated ophthalmopathy from stable hyperthyroidism.

Germline V CDR1 and CDR2: SQVTM, ANQGSEA. The length of the CDR3 is 13 residues. Trimming left V 3 bases short and J 5 bases short, with 14 bases between. Amplification targeted TCR beta CDR3 regions from RNA transcripts. During a first-round RT-PCR of the TCR CDR3, the HTBI primer set was used. TCRdb used MiXCR to reprocess the multiplex PCR reads, holding one entry per CDR3 protein. The data show about 500,000 distinct CDR3 sequences, roughly 16% seen once. The sequenced sample consisted of blood. The rearrangement links TRBV29-1 to TRBJ2-7; D unclear. The TCR originated in a young woman with Graves' ophthalmopathy. The CDR3 DNA reads as TGCAGCGTTGAGGCATCCCCTGGCGACGAGCAGTACTTC. This encodes CSVEASPGDEQYF.